The next 19 T cell receptor beta chains were all read from a single sample in a study of T cell repertoires in cytomegalovirus infection. For these receptors, no antigen is known. TCRdb re-called the reads with MiXCR, one entry per CDR3 protein. Among about 69,000 distinct CDR3 sequences listed, around 30% were seen once. The specimen comprised CD8+ T cells from cultured PBMCs, sampled from culture after CMV antigen stimulation. The receptors were gathered from a human donor in good health (CMV status not recorded). Some clones in this sample may be carry-over from other donors' samples.

This clonotype was counted many times. The chain recombines TRBV6-6 with TRBJ2-3, with D uncertain. V lost 6 bases and J lost 0, with 19 bases in between. The germline CDR1 and CDR2 sequences are MNHNY and SVGAGI (reference sequence). The CDR3 sequence is 17 residues long. This CDR3 reads CASSHYRPGTSTDTQYF. In DNA, the CDR3 is TGTGCCAGCAGCCATTATAGACCAGGTACTAGCACAGATACGCAGTATTTT.

V usage is TRBV7-4 and J usage is TRBJ2-7; D gene uncertain. From germline, CDR1 is SGHVT and CDR2 SQSDAQ. Trimming shortened V by 1 base and J by 3 bases, and 13 bases separated the two germline ends. The CDR3 sequence is 15 residues long. Written as DNA, the CDR3 is TGTGCCAGCAGCTTAGGGTCAGCCCGAATCTACGAGCAGTACTTC. It encodes CASSLGSARIYEQYF.

A few counts support this clonotype. The junction does not match germline at one end; this may be a read error. The chain uses TRBV7-9 and TRBJ1-6; D ambiguous. CDR3 length: 12 amino acids. CDR1 SEHNR and CDR2 FQNEAQ come from the germline V gene (reference sequence). In DNA, the CDR3 is TGTGCCAGCAGTTTAGCAGGTTCACCCCTCCACTTT. It codes for CASSLAGSPLHF.

This clonotype turned up a few times. The V gene is TRBV27, the J gene TRBJ1-5; D unresolved. Deletions cut 4 bases from V and 0 bases from J, with 10 bases between. This CDR3 spans 15 amino acids. Germline CDR1 and CDR2: MNHEY and SMNVEV (reference sequence). CDR3 loop: CASSSDRYSNQPQHF. DNA for the CDR3: TGTGCCAGCAGTTCGGACCGCTATAGCAATCAGCCCCAGCATTTT.

The chain couples TRBV29-1 to TRBJ2-5, with no clear D. V lost 2 bases and J 0 bases, leaving 13 bases between the germline ends. There are 15 residues in the CDR3. CDR1 is SQVTM, CDR2 ANQGSEA, per germline. Here the CDR3 reads CSVEKAARYQETQYF. The CDR3, as DNA: TGCAGCGTTGAAAAGGCTGCCAGGTACCAAGAGACCCAGTACTTC.

V and J are TRBV6-2 or TRBV6-3 and TRBJ2-7, with D unresolved. The germline gives CDR1 MNHEY, CDR2 SVGEGT. This CDR3 spans 11 amino acids. V was shortened by 10 bases and J by 4 bases, with 11 bases between the two germline ends. The CDR3 region has the DNA TGTGCCACAACCGTCGCTTACGAGCAGTACTTC. It translates to CATTVAYEQYF.

The V and J genes are TRBV12-3 or TRBV12-4 and TRBJ2-7; D is uncertain. With 6 bases removed from V and 0 bases from J, the gap between germline ends came to 9 bases. This CDR3 is built from 13 residues. The DNA for the CDR3 is TGTGCCAGCAGCACGGTGCCCTCCTACGAGCAGTACTTC. This translates into CASSTVPSYEQYF.

The chain carries TRBV29-1 and TRBJ1-1; no reliable D call. Germline V lookup: CDR1 SQVTM, CDR2 ANQGSEA. The CDR3 runs to 14 residues. V was cut by 3 bases and J by 1 base, with 12 bases left in between. The CDR3 nucleotides are TGCAGCGTTGATGCCAGCGCGGGGAACACTGAAGCTTTCTTT. Translating gives CSVDASAGNTEAFF.

The V and J genes are TRBV7-3 and TRBJ2-5, with 7 bases that match TRBD2. The ends lost 5 bases at V and 4 bases at J; junction bases unmatched: 7. Germline CDR1 SGHTA, CDR2 FQGTGA. This CDR3 has 14 amino acids. The CDR3 loop is CASSPGGGGETQYF. DNA for the CDR3: TGTGCCAGCAGCCCCGGTGGGGGGGGAGAGACCCAGTACTTC.

This chain links TRBV19 with TRBJ1-2; D is unresolved. V lost 8 bases, J lost 8 bases, and 15 bases lay in between. Germline CDR1 reads LNHDA; CDR2 reads SQIVND (reference sequence). The CDR3 is 12 residues long. The CDR3 DNA follows: TGTGCCAGTTCGGCGGGGATGAGCGGCTACACCTTC. Residues: CASSAGMSGYTF.

The chain is built from TRBV27 and TRBJ2-3; 7 bases are a match to TRBD2. Germline CDR1 is MNHEY and CDR2 is SMNVEV (reference sequence). CDR3 length equals 16 residues. Germline trimming cut 0 bases from V and 1 base from J; bases unmatched to any gene: 4. CDR3 region: CASSLSSGSGTDTQYF. CDR3 in DNA: TGTGCCAGCAGTTTATCTAGCGGGTCAGGCACAGATACGCAGTATTTT.

Many counts were recorded for this clonotype. The chain couples TRBV27 to TRBJ1-1; possibly TRBD1 for D (5 bases). From germline, CDR1 is MNHEY and CDR2 SMNVEV (reference sequence). The CDR3 spans 14 residues. Trimming left V 0 bases short and J 4 bases short, with 9 bases between. The CDR3 DNA is TGTGCCAGCAGTTTATCGGGGGGAATCACTGAAGCTTTCTTT. Encoded protein: CASSLSGGITEAFF.

V gene TRBV7-9 combines with J gene TRBJ1-4; no firm D call. Trimming removed 3 bases at V and 3 bases at J, with 8 bases between. Germline-derived CDR1 and CDR2 are SEHNR and FQNEAQ (reference sequence). The CDR3 runs 14 residues. This CDR3 reads CASSFGGPNEKLFF. In nucleotides, the CDR3 is TGTGCCAGCAGCTTTGGAGGCCCTAATGAAAAACTGTTTTTT.

V and J are TRBV11-2 and TRBJ1-1; D possibly corresponds to TRBD1 (6 bases). The germline V gene encodes CDR1 SGHAT and CDR2 FQNNGV. Trimming stripped 1 base from V and 10 bases from J, with 16 bases between. The CDR3 runs to 14 residues. CDR3 nucleotide sequence: TGTGCCAGCAGCTTAGTTGCGGACAGAAGCCCAGCTTTCTTT. It encodes CASSLVADRSPAFF.

The V call is TRBV12-3 or TRBV12-4, the J call TRBJ1-4, with D perhaps TRBD1 (5 bases). Trimming stripped 0 bases from V and 10 bases from J, with 18 bases between. The CDR3 loop spans 16 amino acids. CDR3 bases: TGTGCCAGCAGTTTAGCGCCTGGGGACCCGGACGGAAAACTGTTTTTT. Protein: CASSLAPGDPDGKLFF.

The CDR3 bases are TGTGCCAGTAGTATGGGACAGGGCTCCTACGAGCAGTACTTC. Residues: CASSMGQGSYEQYF. The chain carries TRBV19 and TRBJ2-7; 9 nucleotides line up with TRBD1. CDR1 LNHDA and CDR2 SQIVND come from the germline V gene (reference sequence). The CDR3 covers 14 residues. With 3 bases clipped from V and 0 bases from J, the junction kept 0 bases outside the gene matches.

This clonotype has more than one count but fewer than ten. The chain has TRBV12-3 or TRBV12-4 and TRBJ2-1; 8 bases align to TRBD2. Trimming removed 6 bases from V and 5 bases from J; junction bases left unmatched: 9. This CDR3 has 15 amino acids. This CDR3 is CASSQGLVSHNEQFF. For the CDR3, the DNA is TGTGCCAGCAGCCAGGGACTAGTGTCCCACAATGAGCAGTTCTTC.

This chain joins TRBV27 and TRBJ2-2; D gene ambiguous. V lost 8 bases and J 7 bases, leaving 5 bases between the germline ends. The length of the CDR3 is 10 residues. CDR1 MNHEY and CDR2 SMNVEV come from the germline V gene (reference sequence). In nucleotides, the CDR3 is TGTGCCAGCGGCAGCGGGGAGCTGTTTTTT. Its protein product is CASGSGELFF.

At least ten counts were recorded for this clonotype. This chain uses TRBV5-1 with TRBJ2-3; 14 bases align to TRBD2. V lost 3 bases to trimming and J lost 6 bases; unmatched junction nucleotides: 6. The germline V gene has CDR1 SGHRS and CDR2 YFSETQ. This CDR3 is 16 amino acids long. DNA of the CDR3: TGCGCCAGCAGCTCGGGACTAGCGGGGGCAGGGGATACGCAGTATTTT. Encoded protein: CASSSGLAGAGDTQYF.